What follows are 24 T cell receptor beta chains derived from one specimen sequenced in a study of blood T cell repertoires in COVID-19. The assay was immunoSEQ multiplex PCR, and TCRdb's table has in-frame clones only and misses some. Of about 180,000 clones in the sample, roughly nine tenths were seen once. Sequencing used peripheral blood. The source is a young man who had recovered from COVID-19.

J is TRBJ2-4 and V is TRBV28; possible D gene TRBD2, 6 bases. Deletions cut 6 bases from V and 4 bases from J, with 13 bases between. The germline CDR1 and CDR2 sequences are MDHEN and SYDVKM. CDR3 length: 14 residues. For the CDR3, the DNA is TGTGCCAGCAGGGACGGGACTCGAAAAAACATTCAGTACTTC. Encoded protein: CASRDGTRKNIQYF. Combining the CDR3 with reference TRBV28 and TRBJ2-4 gives the whole variable domain DVKVTQSSRYLVKRTGEKVFLECVQDMDHENMFWYRQDPGLGLRLIYFSYDVKMKEKGDIPEGYSVSREKKERFSLILESASTNQTSMYLCASRDGTRKNIQYFGAGTRLSVL.

The gene calls are TRBV28 and TRBJ2-7; 8 bases agree with TRBD1. This CDR3 spans 15 amino acids. Germline V lookup: CDR1 MDHEN, CDR2 SYDVKM. Losses at the gene ends were 2 bases for V and 4 bases for J; bases not matched to a gene: 7. CDR3 sequence reads: CASSLPAGGGYEQYF. CDR3 nucleotides: TGTGCCAGCAGTTTACCGGCAGGGGGCGGATACGAGCAGTACTTC.

The chain employs TRBV28 and TRBJ1-1; TRBD1 agrees at 7 bases. CDR3 length: 16 amino acids. Germline V gene lookup returns CDR1 MDHEN and CDR2 SYDVKM. V lost 4 bases to trimming and J lost 0 bases; unmatched junction nucleotides: 8. This CDR3 reads CASSWIWQGVNTEAFF. In nucleotides, the CDR3 is TGTGCCAGCAGTTGGATCTGGCAGGGGGTGAACACTGAAGCTTTCTTT. The whole variable domain, filled in from reference TRBV28 and TRBJ1-1, reads DVKVTQSSRYLVKRTGEKVFLECVQDMDHENMFWYRQDPGLGLRLIYFSYDVKMKEKGDIPEGYSVSREKKERFSLILESASTNQTSMYLCASSWIWQGVNTEAFFGQGTRLTVV.

This clone was counted a few times. The chain joins TRBV19 to TRBJ2-3, with D possibly TRBD1 on 5 matching bases. V lost 4 bases and J lost 0, with 11 bases in between. Germline V lookup: CDR1 LNHDA, CDR2 SQIVND (reference sequence). The CDR3 contains 15 residues. The chain's CDR3 is CASSSNRLSTDTQYF. The CDR3, as DNA: TGTGCCAGTAGTAGCAACAGGTTAAGCACAGATACGCAGTATTTT. Combining the CDR3 with reference TRBV19 and TRBJ2-3 gives the whole variable domain DGGITQSPKYLFRKEGQNVTLSCEQNLNHDAMYWYRQDPGQGLRLIYYSQIVNDFQKGDIAEGYSVSREKKESFPLTVTSAQKNPTAFYLCASSSNRLSTDTQYFGPGTRLTVL.

V gene TRBV7-9 combines with J gene TRBJ2-5; weak D call: TRBD1 (8 bases). Germline CDR1 is SEHNR and CDR2 is FQNEAQ (reference sequence). V lost 5 bases and J lost 9, with 22 bases in between. This CDR3 contains 15 residues. The CDR3: CASSIKVNRGGPQYF. Here the CDR3 DNA reads TGTGCCAGCAGCATAAAAGTGAACAGGGGGGGCCCCCAGTACTTC.

The count of this clone is one. The rearrangement joins TRBV7-6 to TRBJ2-3; D is ambiguous. Germline CDR1 reads SGHVS; CDR2 reads FNYEAQ. The CDR3 runs to 14 residues. The V end was cut by 2 bases, the J end by 0 bases, with 6 bases between. The CDR3 region has the DNA TGTGCCAGCAGCTTACAGACAAGCACAGATACGCAGTATTTT. It is translated as CASSLQTSTDTQYF.

This clone was seen a single time. The genes are TRBV28 and TRBJ2-5; 7 bases line up with TRBD1. Losses at the gene ends were 3 bases for V and 0 bases for J; bases not matched to a gene: 10. CDR3 size: 17 residues. Per the germline V gene, CDR1 is MDHEN and CDR2 is SYDVKM. CDR3 sequence reads: CASSFLWDRLYQETQYF. The CDR3 DNA sequence: TGTGCCAGCAGTTTTTTATGGGACAGATTGTACCAAGAGACCCAGTACTTC. The variable domain in full, with the rest retrieved from reference TRBV28 and TRBJ2-5, is DVKVTQSSRYLVKRTGEKVFLECVQDMDHENMFWYRQDPGLGLRLIYFSYDVKMKEKGDIPEGYSVSREKKERFSLILESASTNQTSMYLCASSFLWDRLYQETQYFGPGTRLLVL.

V and J are TRBV7-8 and TRBJ2-3; 8 bases match TRBD1. Germline V gene data show CDR1 as SGHVS and CDR2 as FQNEAQ. This CDR3 region has 16 residues. V lost 3 bases, J lost 4 bases, and 9 bases stayed unmatched. The CDR3 is CASSFSAGGASDTQYF. The CDR3 bases are TGTGCCAGCAGCTTCTCGGCAGGGGGCGCCTCAGATACGCAGTATTTT.

This chain uses TRBV10-2 with TRBJ2-2; 7 nucleotides match TRBD2. This CDR3 has 13 amino acids. CDR1 is WSHSY, CDR2 SAAADI, per germline. With V trimmed by 5 bases and J by 8 bases, 5 bases remained unmatched. The CDR3 reads CASSQKAGGELFF. The CDR3 DNA reads as TGCGCCAGCAGTCAGAAAGCGGGAGGGGAGCTGTTTTTT.

V and J are TRBV10-3 and TRBJ2-1; 8 positions match TRBD2. Germline trimming cut 2 bases from V and 8 bases from J; bases unmatched to any gene: 8. CDR1 and CDR2 (germline): ENHRY, SYGVKD. The CDR3 is 15 amino acids. CDR3 nucleotide sequence: TGTGCCATCAGTGAGCCCGGGGGGGAAGACTATGAGCAGTTCTTC. Encoded protein: CAISEPGGEDYEQFF.

V is TRBV5-6 and J is TRBJ2-7; D remains ambiguous. There are 13 residues in the CDR3. Germline assignment: CDR1 SGHDT and CDR2 YYEEEE. Trimming took off 0 bases at V and 7 bases at J, with 11 bases between the two ends. The CDR3 DNA is TGTGCCAGCAGCTTGGCGTCTCCCGGGGAGCAGTACTTC. Its translation: CASSLASPGEQYF.

The chain is built from TRBV18 and TRBJ1-2, with 7 bases that match TRBD1. This CDR3 contains 16 residues. Germline V gene lookup returns CDR1 KGHSH and CDR2 LQKENI. Trimming removed 1 base from V and 6 bases from J; junction bases left unmatched: 11. The CDR3 is CASSPRNYRDSNGYTF. The CDR3 nucleotides read TGTGCCAGCTCACCACGGAACTACAGGGACAGTAATGGCTACACCTTC.

This chain joins TRBV19 and TRBJ2-7; the match to TRBD1 covers 9 bases. V shed 1 base, J shed 2 bases, and the junction held 0 bases outside the gene matches. This CDR3 region has 14 residues. CDR1 is LNHDA, CDR2 SQIVND, per germline (reference sequence). CDR3 coding DNA: TGTGCCAGTAGTATAGGGACAGGGGCCTACGAGCAGTACTTC. It encodes CASSIGTGAYEQYF.

The genes are TRBV9 and TRBJ1-4; 7 bases match TRBD1. Unmatched junction bases numbered 14, after V lost 4 bases and J lost 8 bases. Germline V gene sequence: CDR1 SGDLS, CDR2 YYNGEE. The length of the CDR3 is 16 residues. The CDR3 DNA reads TGTGCCAGCAGCTTCCAACCCGGGACAGACTTAGAAAAACTGTTTTTT. Amino acids: CASSFQPGTDLEKLFF.

The rearrangement links TRBV6-4 to TRBJ2-1; no clear D. The CDR3 sequence is 13 residues long. Between the trimmed V and J ends, which lost 0 bases and 6 bases, there was a span of 6 bases. Germline loops: CDR1 MRHNA, CDR2 SNTAGT. The CDR3 DNA is TGTGCCAGCAGTGACTCTGTCAGCAATGAGCAGTTCTTC. Amino acid sequence: CASSDSVSNEQFF.

The chain employs TRBV29-1 and TRBJ2-2; TRBD1 aligns across 8 bases. Germline loops: CDR1 SQVTM, CDR2 ANQGSEA. Germline trimming cut 6 bases from V and 4 bases from J; bases unmatched to any gene: 4. The CDR3 is 13 residues long. The CDR3 region is CSVRTGITGELFF. The CDR3 DNA follows: TGCAGCGTCCGGACAGGGATCACCGGGGAGCTGTTTTTT.

This chain connects TRBV4-2 to TRBJ2-7, with TRBD2 identical over 8 bases. J lost 0 bases, V lost 3 bases, and 4 bases had no gene match. This CDR3 region has 15 residues. In germline, CDR1 is LGHNA, CDR2 YNFKEQ. CDR3 sequence (DNA): TGTGCCAGCAGCCACCGAGGGACTAGCTCCTACGAGCAGTACTTC. This translates into CASSHRGTSSYEQYF.

J is TRBJ2-2 and V is TRBV19; D not resolved. The germline V gene has CDR1 LNHDA and CDR2 SQIVND (reference sequence). Between the trimmed V and J ends, which lost 3 bases and 9 bases, there was a span of 17 bases. This CDR3 has 15 residues. The CDR3 sequence is CASSIDSRQTWELFF. The CDR3 nucleotides read TGTGCCAGTAGTATTGACTCACGGCAGACCTGGGAGCTGTTTTTT.

The V gene is TRBV4-1, the J gene TRBJ2-7; D ambiguous. Trimming removed 3 bases at V and 2 bases at J, with 11 bases between. CDR3 length: 14 amino acids. Germline lookup yields CDR1 MGHRA and CDR2 YSYEKL. CDR3: CASSHTVAPYEQYF. The CDR3 coding sequence is TGCGCCAGCAGCCACACCGTAGCCCCCTACGAGCAGTACTTC.

J is TRBJ2-1 and V is TRBV5-6; maybe TRBD2 (5 bases). V was pared by 4 bases and J by 0 bases, with 17 bases between. Germline V gene lookup returns CDR1 SGHDT and CDR2 YYEEEE. There are 17 residues in the CDR3. This CDR3 reads CASSVAPSLGSYNEQFF. The CDR3 coding sequence is TGTGCCAGCAGCGTCGCCCCTAGCCTCGGCTCCTACAATGAGCAGTTCTTC.

V usage is TRBV5-1 and J usage is TRBJ2-1; 7 nucleotides align to TRBD1. The CDR3 is 16 amino acids. Per germline, CDR1 SGHRS and CDR2 YFSETQ. V was pared by 3 bases and J by 9 bases, with 15 bases of the junction left unmatched. Here the CDR3 reads CASSSPSRQGESEQFF. In DNA, the CDR3 is TGCGCCAGCAGCTCCCCCTCCCGACAGGGTGAAAGTGAGCAGTTCTTC.

The chain couples TRBV7-2 to TRBJ2-4; the match to TRBD2 covers 9 bases. Unmatched junction bases numbered 12, after V lost 2 bases and J lost 7 bases. Germline V gene data show CDR1 as SGHTA and CDR2 as FQGNSA. This CDR3 contains 17 residues. CDR3 region: CASSLTLASGIGNIQYF. CDR3 sequence (DNA): TGTGCCAGCAGCTTAACCCTGGCTAGCGGGATCGGGAACATTCAGTACTTC.

The rearrangement uses TRBV5-1 and TRBJ1-2; 10 positions match TRBD1. The trim removed 3 bases at V and 3 bases at J, leaving 2 bases unmatched. The CDR3 extends over 14 amino acids. Germline CDR1 and CDR2: SGHRS and YFSETQ. CDR3 protein: CASSWTGGDYGYTF. Written as DNA, the CDR3 is TGCGCCAGCAGCTGGACAGGGGGGGACTATGGCTACACCTTC.

CDR3 region: CAGQETSYTEAFF. The CDR3 bases are TGTGCCGGACAGGAGACTTCATACACTGAAGCTTTCTTT. This rearrangement joins TRBV30 to TRBJ1-1, with TRBD1 identical over 7 bases. The CDR3 consists of 13 residues. Trimming at V came to 8 bases and at J to 3 bases, leaving 9 bases not matched to a gene. Germline loops: CDR1 GTSNPN, CDR2 SVGIG (reference sequence).